This T cell receptor (beta chain) stems from a study of blood T cell repertoires in COVID-19. Background on the study: Sites in the United States, Italy and Spain provided acute and convalescent COVID-19 samples.

The table lists this clone with a few counts. In the source study's methods: The authors estimated nucleated cell counts from reference gene primer amplification. Sequenced by immunoSEQ multiplex PCR; TCRdb stores in-frame clones only, minus some. V, J and clone size were drawn from that table, and D and trimming were deduced from the DNA. The sample shows 400,000 to 500,000 clones, approximately 90% of them seen only once. This CDR3 has 15 residues. Germline assignment: CDR1 SGHTS and CDR2 YDEGEE. Trimming shortened V by 5 bases and J by 4 bases, and 16 bases separated the two germline ends. Material for sequencing was peripheral blood. This sequence joins TRBV5-8 and TRBJ1-5; D might be TRBD1 (5 bases). The receptor was derived from a woman in her 30s with active or convalescent COVID-19. The CDR3 reads CASRWLLGQNQPQHF. The CDR3 nucleotides are TGTGCCAGCAGATGGCTGTTAGGACAAAATCAGCCCCAGCATTTT.